Listed below are T cell receptor beta chains from one sample, sequenced in a study of CD8 T cells in Susac syndrome. TCRdb fed the immunoSEQ multiplex PCR reads into MiXCR, producing one record per CDR3 protein. The sample holds 150,000 to 200,000 distinct CDR3 sequences, roughly 90% seen once. Input material: CD4+ T cells from PBMCs. The receptors come from a human donor with Susac syndrome. The CDR3 runs from the conserved cysteine through the conserved F or W. The D gene is left open where the match is weak. Expanded clones get a size class; other rows say once, few or many, or leave the size out.

d_call	v_call	j_call	clone_size	cdr3_nt	cdr3_aa
NA	TRBV24-1	TRBJ2-1	few	TGTGCCACCAGTGCGGCTAGCGTATATGAGCAGTTCTTC	CATSAASVYEQFF
TRBD1	TRBV7-8	TRBJ2-5	few	TGTGCCAGCAGCTTAGCCAATCCAGGGGGCGAGACCCAGTACTTC	CASSLANPGGETQYF
TRBD1	TRBV18	TRBJ2-7	NA	TGTGCCAGCTCACAGGGGGCTGGTCGAAACTTTGACGAGCAGTACTTC	CASSQGAGRNFDEQYF
TRBD2	TRBV28	TRBJ2-1	once	TGTGCCAGCAGACAGACTAGCGGGAGGGATGAGCAGTTCTTC	CASRQTSGRDEQFF
NA	TRBV18	TRBJ1-4	NA	TGTGCCAGCTCACCACGCAGGGCCGAAAAAAATGAAAAACTGTTTTTT	CASSPRRAEKNEKLFF
NA	TRBV11-2	TRBJ2-1	NA	TGTGCCAGCAGCGAGCAACAGGGCAGTGGGCAGTTCTTC	CASSEQQGSGQFF
NA	TRBV5-1	TRBJ2-1	NA	TGCGCCAGCAGCTTGGGGGGGGCCGGGAATGAGCAGTTCTTC	CASSLGGAGNEQFF
TRBD2	TRBV28	TRBJ2-3	NA	TGTGCCAGCAGACCAAAGGGACTATTAACTAGCACAGATACGCAGTATTTT	CASRPKGLLTSTDTQYF
TRBD2	TRBV12-3/TRBV12-4	TRBJ2-1	NA	TGTGCCAGCAGTTTGTGGACTAGCGGGCACAATGAGCAGTTCTTC	CASSLWTSGHNEQFF
NA	TRBV7-9	TRBJ2-1	NA	TGTGCCAGCAGCTTACCTAGCCAATCCTACAATGAGCAGTTCTTC	CASSLPSQSYNEQFF
NA	TRBV29-1	TRBJ1-1	NA	TGCAGCGTTGAAGATCCGGGAGAAGCTTTCTTT	CSVEDPGEAFF
TRBD1	TRBV5-6	TRBJ2-1	NA	TGTGCCAGCAGCTCCTCGGGACAGGGAAATGAGCAGTTCTTC	CASSSSGQGNEQFF
TRBD2	TRBV5-1	TRBJ2-1	NA	TGCGCCAGCAGGAGGGGACTAGCGGGAGTTAAGGACTACAATGAGCAGTTCTTC	CASRRGLAGVKDYNEQFF
NA	TRBV7-9	TRBJ1-2	NA	TGTGCCAGCAGCTTAGAGGATGGCTACACCTTC	CASSLEDGYTF
TRBD1	TRBV20-1	TRBJ2-7	NA	TGCAGTGCTAGACAAACCGGGACAGGGGGTTACGAGCAGTACTTC	CSARQTGTGGYEQYF
NA	TRBV20-1	TRBJ1-5	NA	TGCAGTGCTACCCGAGGCAGCGATAGCAATCAGCCCCAGCATTTT	CSATRGSDSNQPQHF
TRBD1	TRBV20-1	TRBJ1-5	NA	TGCAGTGCTAGAGCCGAGACAGGGCGGGATCAGCCCCAGCATTTT	CSARAETGRDQPQHF
NA	TRBV12-3/TRBV12-4	TRBJ2-2	NA	TGTGCCAGCAGTCCATACACCGGGGAGCTGTTTTTT	CASSPYTGELFF
NA	TRBV3-1	TRBJ2-1	NA	TGTGCCAGCAGCGAGGGGGGCAATGAGCAGTTCTTC	CASSEGGNEQFF
NA	TRBV20-1	TRBJ2-7	NA	TGCAGTGCTAGAGAAAACGGAGGAGACGAGCAGTACTTC	CSARENGGDEQYF
NA	TRBV7-2	TRBJ1-1	NA	TGTGCCAGCACTAAGGGAGGGGGGAACACTGAAGCTTTCTTT	CASTKGGGNTEAFF
TRBD2	TRBV6-1	TRBJ2-7	NA	TGTGCCAGCACTTCGGGGGGAGGGCGGCCCTACGAGCAGTACTTC	CASTSGGGRPYEQYF
NA	TRBV7-9	TRBJ1-1	NA	TGTGCCAGCAGCTACCGGACCGGGGACTCTGAAGCTTTCTTT	CASSYRTGDSEAFF
NA	TRBV3-1	TRBJ1-6	NA	TGTGCCAGCAGCCAAGGGTTTAGGGTTGCCTATAATTCACCCCTCCACTTT	CASSQGFRVAYNSPLHF
NA	TRBV4-1	TRBJ2-5	NA	TGCGCCAGCAGCCCCCCAGGAGGGGGCCAAGAGACCCAGTACTTC	CASSPPGGGQETQYF
TRBD1	TRBV6-5	TRBJ2-6	NA	TGTGCCAGCAGTTACGGGACAGGGGTATCTGGGGCCAACGTCCTGACTTTC	CASSYGTGVSGANVLTF
NA	TRBV12-3/TRBV12-4	TRBJ2-7	few	TGTGCCAGCAGTTTTGGCAGGTCCTACGAGCAGTACTTC	CASSFGRSYEQYF
TRBD1	TRBV6-6	TRBJ1-1	NA	TGTGCCAGCAGTTACTGGGACAGGGGGGCTTTCTTT	CASSYWDRGAFF
NA	TRBV7-2	TRBJ2-7	NA	TGTGCCAGCACCACCAGGTCCATAGGCTACGAGCAGTACTTC	CASTTRSIGYEQYF
NA	TRBV20-1	TRBJ1-5	NA	TGCAGTGCTATGAAGGGGGTCGACAATCAGCCCCAGCATTTT	CSAMKGVDNQPQHF
TRBD1	TRBV9	TRBJ2-2	NA	TGTGCCAGCAGTGCGGGGACAGGGCTCACCGGGGAGCTGTTTTTT	CASSAGTGLTGELFF
TRBD1	TRBV5-1	TRBJ2-5	NA	TGCGCCAGCAGCTTGTCCAGGGGGCGCGGGGAGACCCAGTACTTC	CASSLSRGRGETQYF
TRBD2	TRBV10-2	TRBJ2-1	once	TGCGCCAGCAGTGAAAATAGCGGGGGGGCGGGGGAGCAGTTCTTC	CASSENSGGAGEQFF
NA	TRBV6-5	TRBJ1-4	NA	TGTGCCAGCAGTTACCGCAGGGTCGGGGAAAAACTGTTTTTT	CASSYRRVGEKLFF
NA	TRBV5-4	TRBJ2-7	NA	TGTGCCAGCAGCTCCGGACCGTCTCTGGGCGAGCAGTACTTC	CASSSGPSLGEQYF
TRBD1	TRBV29-1	TRBJ2-7	NA	TGCAGCGTTGGCTGGGCAGGGGGATTCTACGAGCAGTACTTC	CSVGWAGGFYEQYF
TRBD2	TRBV6-2/TRBV6-3	TRBJ2-1	NA	TGTGCCAGCAGCGAAACGACCCGTAAGCGGGGACGACGCGATGAGCAGTTCTTC	CASSETTRKRGRRDEQFF
TRBD1	TRBV27	TRBJ2-7	NA	TGTGCCAGCAGATTGGTGCCAGGGGGATACGAGCAGTACTTC	CASRLVPGGYEQYF
TRBD2	TRBV20-1	TRBJ2-7	once	TGCAGTGCTAGAGAGTTTAGACTAGCGGGGGGCAGCTACGAGCAGTACTTC	CSAREFRLAGGSYEQYF
TRBD2	TRBV4-2	TRBJ2-2	NA	TGTGCCAGCAGCCGAGAGGGGGCGGGAGGGCCTGCCGGGGAGCTGTTTTTT	CASSREGAGGPAGELFF
NA	TRBV30	TRBJ1-3	NA	TGTGCCGGGAGGGATCAGGGCTCTGGAAACACCATATATTTT	CAGRDQGSGNTIYF
TRBD2	TRBV11-2	TRBJ2-2	NA	TGTGCCAGCAGCCCGAGTGGTTCGCTAGCGGTGAACACCGGGGAGCTGTTTTTT	CASSPSGSLAVNTGELFF
NA	TRBV4-1	TRBJ1-1	NA	TGCGCCAGCAGCCGCCCTTTAAGGGAAGGGTTTATGGGAATCTCCCAAGCTTTCTTT	CASSRPLREGFMGISQAFF
TRBD2	TRBV20-1	TRBJ2-1	NA	TGCAGTGCTAGAGTTCCTGGGGGGGAGCGGGGAGAGCAGTTCTTC	CSARVPGGERGEQFF